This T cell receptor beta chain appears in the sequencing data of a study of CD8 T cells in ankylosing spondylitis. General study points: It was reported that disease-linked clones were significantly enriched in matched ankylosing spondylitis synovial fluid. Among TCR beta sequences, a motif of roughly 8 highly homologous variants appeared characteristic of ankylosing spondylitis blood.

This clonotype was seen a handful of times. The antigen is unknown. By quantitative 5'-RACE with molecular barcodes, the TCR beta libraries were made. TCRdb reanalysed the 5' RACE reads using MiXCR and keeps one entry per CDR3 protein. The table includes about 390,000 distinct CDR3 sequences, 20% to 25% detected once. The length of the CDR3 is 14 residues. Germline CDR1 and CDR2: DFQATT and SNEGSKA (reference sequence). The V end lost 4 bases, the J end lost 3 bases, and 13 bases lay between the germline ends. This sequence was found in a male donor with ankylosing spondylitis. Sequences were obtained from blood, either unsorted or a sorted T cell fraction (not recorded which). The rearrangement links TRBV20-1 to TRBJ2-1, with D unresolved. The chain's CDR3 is CSATTGFHYNEQFF. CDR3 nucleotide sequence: TGCAGTGCTACAACCGGATTCCACTACAATGAGCAGTTCTTC.